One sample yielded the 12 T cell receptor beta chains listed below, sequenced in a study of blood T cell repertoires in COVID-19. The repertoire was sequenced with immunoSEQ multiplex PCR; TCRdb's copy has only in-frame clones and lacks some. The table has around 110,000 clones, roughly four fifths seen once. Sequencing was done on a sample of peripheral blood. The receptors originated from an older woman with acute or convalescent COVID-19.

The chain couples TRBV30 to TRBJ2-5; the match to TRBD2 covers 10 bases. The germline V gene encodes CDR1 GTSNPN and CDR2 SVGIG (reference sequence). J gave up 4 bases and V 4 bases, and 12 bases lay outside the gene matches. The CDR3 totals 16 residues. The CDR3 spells CAWTSGGQRLLETQYF. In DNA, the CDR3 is TGTGCCTGGACTAGCGGGGGACAACGGCTTTTAGAGACCCAGTACTTC. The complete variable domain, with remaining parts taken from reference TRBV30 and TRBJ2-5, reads SQTIHQWPATLVQPVGSPLSLECTVEGTSNPNLYWYRQAAGRGLQLLFYSVGIGQISSEVPQNLSASRPQDRQFILSSKKLLLSDSGFYLCAWTSGGQRLLETQYFGPGTRLLVL.

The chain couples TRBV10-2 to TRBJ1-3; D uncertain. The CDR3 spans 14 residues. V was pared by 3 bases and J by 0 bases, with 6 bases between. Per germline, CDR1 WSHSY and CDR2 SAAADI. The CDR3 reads CASSDGFSGNTIYF. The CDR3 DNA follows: TGCGCCAGCAGTGACGGGTTCTCTGGAAACACCATATATTTT.

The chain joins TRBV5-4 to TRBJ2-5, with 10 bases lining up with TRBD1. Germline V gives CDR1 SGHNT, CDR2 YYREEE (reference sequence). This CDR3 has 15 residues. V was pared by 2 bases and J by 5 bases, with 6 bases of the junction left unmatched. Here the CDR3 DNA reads TGTGCCAGCAGCTTACCCGGGACAGGGGTTGAGACCCAGTACTTC. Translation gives CASSLPGTGVETQYF.

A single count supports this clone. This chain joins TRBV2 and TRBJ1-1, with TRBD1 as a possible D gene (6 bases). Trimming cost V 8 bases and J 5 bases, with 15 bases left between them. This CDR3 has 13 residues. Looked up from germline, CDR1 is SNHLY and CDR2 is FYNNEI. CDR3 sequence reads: CASSGSQGTEAFF. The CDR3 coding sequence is TGTGCCAGCTCCGGGTCCCAGGGGACTGAAGCTTTCTTT.

CDR3 in amino acids: CAGTGGSYGYTF. For the CDR3, the DNA is TGTGCCGGGACAGGGGGCTCTTATGGCTACACCTTC. The rearrangement links TRBV30 to TRBJ1-2; 12 bases match TRBD1. Looked up from germline, CDR1 is GTSNPN and CDR2 is SVGIG (reference sequence). The CDR3 loop spans 12 amino acids. The junction had 3 bases not matched to a gene; V was cut back by 8 bases and J by 5 bases. The whole variable domain, remainder taken from reference TRBV30 and TRBJ1-2, is SQTIHQWPATLVQPVGSPLSLECTVEGTSNPNLYWYRQAAGRGLQLLFYSVGIGQISSEVPQNLSASRPQDRQFILSSKKLLLSDSGFYLCAGTGGSYGYTFGSGTRLTVV.

CDR3 nucleotide sequence: TGCGCCAGCAGCACAGGGAGAAGGAGCACTGAAGCTTTCTTT. The encoded protein is CASSTGRRSTEAFF. The chain uses TRBV5-1 and TRBJ1-1; a possible D gene is TRBD1 (6 bases). Looked up from germline, CDR1 is SGHRS and CDR2 is YFSETQ. The CDR3 covers 14 residues. V lost 4 bases and J lost 4, with 14 bases in between.

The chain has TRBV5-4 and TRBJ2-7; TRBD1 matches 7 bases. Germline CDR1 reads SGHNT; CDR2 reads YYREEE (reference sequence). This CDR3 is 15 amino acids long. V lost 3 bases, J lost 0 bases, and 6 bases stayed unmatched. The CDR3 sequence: CASSSDRESSYEQYF. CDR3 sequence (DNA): TGTGCCAGCAGCTCCGACAGGGAATCCTCCTACGAGCAGTACTTC.

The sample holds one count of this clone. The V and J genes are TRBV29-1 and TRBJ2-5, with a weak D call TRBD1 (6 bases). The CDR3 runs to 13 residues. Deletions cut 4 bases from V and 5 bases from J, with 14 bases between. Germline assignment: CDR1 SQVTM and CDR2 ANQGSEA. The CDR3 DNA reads TGCAGCGTTGGATTTCGACAGGTGGAGACCCAGTACTTC. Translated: CSVGFRQVETQYF.

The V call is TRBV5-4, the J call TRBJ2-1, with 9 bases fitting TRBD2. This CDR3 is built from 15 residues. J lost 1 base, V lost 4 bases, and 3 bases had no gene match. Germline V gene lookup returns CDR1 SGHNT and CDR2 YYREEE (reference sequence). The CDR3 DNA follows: TGTGCCAGCAGCAGGAGCGGGGGGTCCTACAATGAGCAGTTCTTC. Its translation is CASSRSGGSYNEQFF.

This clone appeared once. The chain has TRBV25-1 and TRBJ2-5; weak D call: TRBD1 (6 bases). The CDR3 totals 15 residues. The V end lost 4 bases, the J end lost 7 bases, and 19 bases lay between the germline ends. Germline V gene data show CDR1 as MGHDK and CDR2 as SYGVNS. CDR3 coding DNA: TGTGCCAGCAGTGTCATACAGGGTTCTGGGGGGACCCAGTACTTC. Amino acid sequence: CASSVIQGSGGTQYF.

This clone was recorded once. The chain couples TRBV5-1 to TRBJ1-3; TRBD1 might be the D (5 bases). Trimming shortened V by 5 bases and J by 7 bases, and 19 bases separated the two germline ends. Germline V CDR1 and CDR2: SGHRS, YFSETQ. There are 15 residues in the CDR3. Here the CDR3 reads CASSPDRGTWNTIYF. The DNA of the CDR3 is TGCGCCAGCAGTCCCGACAGAGGGACTTGGAACACCATATATTTT.

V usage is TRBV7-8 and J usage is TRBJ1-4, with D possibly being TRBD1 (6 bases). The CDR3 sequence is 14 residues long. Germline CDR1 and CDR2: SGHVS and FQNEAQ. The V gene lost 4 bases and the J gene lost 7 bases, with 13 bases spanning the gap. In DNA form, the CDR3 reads TGTGCCAGCAGCTCTGGGACAACAACTGAAAAACTGTTTTTT. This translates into CASSSGTTTEKLFF. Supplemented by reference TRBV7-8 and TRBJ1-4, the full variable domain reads GAGVSQSPRYKVAKRGQDVALRCDPISGHVSLFWYQQALGQGPEFLTYFQNEAQLDKSGLPSDRFFAERPEGSVSTLKIQRTQQEDSAVYLCASSSGTTTEKLFFGSGTQLSVL.